These T cell receptor beta chains were read from a single sample in a study of monozygotic twins with inflammatory bowel disease. For each CDR3 protein, TCRdb gives one entry from its re-call of the 5' RACE reads, without DNA. The sample includes 400,000 to 500,000 distinct CDR3 sequences. The sequencing input was blood. Receptors originate from a human donor with ulcerative colitis or Crohn's disease, or a healthy co-twin of an affected twin (not recorded which). The CDR3 runs from the conserved cysteine through the conserved F or W.

v_call	j_call	cdr3_aa
TRBV7-9	TRBJ2-7	CASSGLSSGSISYEQYF
TRBV9	TRBJ2-7	CASSGSIGHEQYF
TRBV7-2	TRBJ2-1	CASTLAGGPGEQFF
TRBV7-2	TRBJ2-4	CASSLMGDIQYF
TRBV5-1	TRBJ2-5	CASSSMAGETQYF
TRBV5-5	TRBJ2-1	CASSVRGLAGGNEQFF
TRBV6-5	TRBJ2-7	CASRDGLSEQYF
TRBV5-4	TRBJ2-7	CASSTGRTYEQYF
TRBV29-1	TRBJ2-1	CSSWDFYNEQFF
TRBV6-1	TRBJ1-6	CASSQTGGHNSPLHF
TRBV11-2	TRBJ1-3	CASSAGPQGLPGNTIYF
TRBV20-1	TRBJ2-3	CSASQSTDTQYF
TRBV3-1	TRBJ2-5	CASSEGLAETQYF
TRBV3-1	TRBJ2-7	CASSPGRVNYEQYF
TRBV4-1	TRBJ2-7	CASTSPGSSDEQYF
TRBV9	TRBJ1-6	CASSIAQGRHSPLHF
TRBV6-2/TRBV6-3	TRBJ2-2	CASSYSSAYTGELFF
TRBV18	TRBJ1-1	CASSPSDWGRGTEAFF
TRBV7-9	TRBJ1-2	CASSRAWSYGYTF
TRBV7-2	TRBJ2-7	CASSQGAQGAYEQYF
TRBV6-1	TRBJ1-6	CASSKDYNSPLHF
TRBV12-3/TRBV12-4	TRBJ2-7	CASSTRFEQYF
TRBV7-6	TRBJ2-5	CASSLDGGSGAGETQYF
TRBV5-1	TRBJ2-1	CASSSYRANEQFF
TRBV25-1	TRBJ2-1	CASNPDYNNEQFF
TRBV7-8	TRBJ2-7	CASSLSPDPTYEQYF
TRBV9	TRBJ1-2	CASSEGEGFYGYTF
TRBV14	TRBJ2-3	CASSQEVVTGTTQYF
TRBV4-2	TRBJ2-2	CASSLSTPAGTSGGAGTGELFF
TRBV2	TRBJ1-4	CASSEKTGGNEKLFF
TRBV12-3/TRBV12-4	TRBJ1-1	CASIRDGYTEAFF